One sample yielded the 4 T cell receptor beta chains listed below, sequenced in a study of cytomegalovirus exposure and HLA in healthy donors (dated by TCRdb to the late 2010s). The method was the immunoSEQ multiplex PCR assay. The multiplex PCR relied on a mix of 60 forward primers for TCR Vbeta segments and 13 reverse primers for TCR Jbeta segments. TCRdb's version of the immuneACCESS table is confined to in-frame rearrangements and falls short of the full clone set. An unresolved V gene accounts for under half of the shortfall where checked; the remainder is of unknown origin. The sample table contains over 130,000 clones; only one count was recorded for more than 75% of them. The ten most abundant clones make up about 1.7% of the sample. Sequencing used PBMCs. These receptors came from a man aged 35 to 55 in good health and CMV-seronegative.

Written as DNA, the CDR3 is TGCGCCAGCAGCCAAGATTCAGCGGGGGTCTACGAGCAGTACTTC. Translated, it gives CASSQDSAGVYEQYF. The chain is built from TRBV4-3 and TRBJ2-7; 8 bases are a match to TRBD2. V was pared by 0 bases and J by 3 bases, with 4 bases of the junction left unmatched. Looked up from germline, CDR1 is LGHNA and CDR2 is YSLEER. CDR3 length: 15 amino acids.

This chain connects TRBV12-5 to TRBJ2-1; a weak D match, TRBD2 (6 bases). V was shortened by 0 bases and J by 4 bases, with 13 bases between the two germline ends. Per the germline V gene, CDR1 is LGHNT and CDR2 is FRNRAP. This CDR3 is built from 16 residues. The CDR3 is CASGLVPREKYNEQFF. DNA of the CDR3: TGTGCTAGTGGTTTGGTACCGCGGGAAAAATACAATGAGCAGTTCTTC.

The V and J genes are TRBV19 and TRBJ1-1, with 9 bases that match TRBD1. The CDR3 has 14 residues. Germline CDR1 reads LNHDA; CDR2 reads SQIVND (reference sequence). With 4 bases clipped from V and 1 base from J, the junction kept 1 base outside the gene matches. CDR3 sequence (DNA): TGTGCCAGTAGTACGACAGGGGGGAACACTGAAGCTTTCTTT. It yields the protein CASSTTGGNTEAFF.

This chain connects TRBV18 to TRBJ2-7; the D gene is possibly TRBD1 (6 bases). This CDR3 contains 14 residues. Per germline, CDR1 KGHSH and CDR2 LQKENI. V lost 3 bases and J 4 bases, leaving 13 bases between the germline ends. Written as DNA, the CDR3 is TGTGCCAGCTCACCTTACGGGACATCTTACGAGCAGTACTTC. Translation gives CASSPYGTSYEQYF.